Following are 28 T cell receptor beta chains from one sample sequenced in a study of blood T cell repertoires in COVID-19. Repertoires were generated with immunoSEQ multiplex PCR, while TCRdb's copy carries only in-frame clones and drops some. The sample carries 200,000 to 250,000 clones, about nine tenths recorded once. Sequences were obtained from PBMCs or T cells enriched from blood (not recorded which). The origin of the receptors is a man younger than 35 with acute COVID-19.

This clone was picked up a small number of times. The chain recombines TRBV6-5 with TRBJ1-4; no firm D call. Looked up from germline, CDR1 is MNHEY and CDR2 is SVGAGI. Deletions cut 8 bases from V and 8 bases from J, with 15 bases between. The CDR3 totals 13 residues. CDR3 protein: CASGRTGEEKLFF. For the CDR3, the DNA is TGTGCCAGCGGAAGGACGGGAGAGGAAAAACTGTTTTTT.

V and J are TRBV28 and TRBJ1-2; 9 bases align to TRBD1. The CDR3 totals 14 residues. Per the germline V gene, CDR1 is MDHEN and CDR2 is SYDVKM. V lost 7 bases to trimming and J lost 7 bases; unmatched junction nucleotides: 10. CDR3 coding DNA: TGTGCCAGCAACATCCTCGACAGGGGGGGTGGCTACACCTTC. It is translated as CASNILDRGGGYTF.

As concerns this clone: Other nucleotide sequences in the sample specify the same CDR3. For the CDR3, the DNA is TGTGCCAGTAGTATAGGCAGGGGGAACTATGGCTACACCTTC. It yields the protein CASSIGRGNYGYTF. The chain couples TRBV19 to TRBJ1-2; 7 bases agree with TRBD1. V dropped 1 base and J dropped 2; count of bases not matched to a gene: 1. The length of the CDR3 is 14 residues. The V gene's germline CDR1 is LNHDA and CDR2 SQIVND (reference sequence). The whole variable domain, filled in from reference TRBV19 and TRBJ1-2, reads DGGITQSPKYLFRKEGQNVTLSCEQNLNHDAMYWYRQDPGQGLRLIYYSQIVNDFQKGDIAEGYSVSREKKESFPLTVTSAQKNPTAFYLCASSIGRGNYGYTFGSGTRLTVV.

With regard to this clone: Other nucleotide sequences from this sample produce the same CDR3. The CDR3 here is CASSLAGDYEQYF. In DNA, the CDR3 is TGTGCCAGCAGTTTGGCAGGGGACTACGAGCAGTACTTC. This chain links TRBV27 with TRBJ2-7; possible D gene TRBD1, 6 bases. V lost 3 bases and J lost 3, with 9 bases in between. The germline V gene encodes CDR1 MNHEY and CDR2 SMNVEV (reference sequence). CDR3 size: 13 residues.

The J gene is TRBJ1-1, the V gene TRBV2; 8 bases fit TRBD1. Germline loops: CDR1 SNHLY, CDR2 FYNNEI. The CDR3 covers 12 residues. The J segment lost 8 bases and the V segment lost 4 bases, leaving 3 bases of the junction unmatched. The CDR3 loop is CASSGQGSEAFF. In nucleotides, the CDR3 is TGTGCCAGCAGTGGACAGGGGTCAGAAGCTTTCTTT.

CDR3 region: CARSFGYHRDRVHEQYF. The CDR3 DNA sequence: TGTGCCAGAAGCTTCGGTTACCACCGGGACAGGGTCCACGAGCAGTACTTC. This chain connects TRBV5-3 to TRBJ2-7; 9 nucleotides line up with TRBD1. TRBV5-3 is classed as an ORF, of uncertain function. J was trimmed by 5 bases and V by 2 bases; bases with no gene match: 14. The CDR3 consists of 17 residues.

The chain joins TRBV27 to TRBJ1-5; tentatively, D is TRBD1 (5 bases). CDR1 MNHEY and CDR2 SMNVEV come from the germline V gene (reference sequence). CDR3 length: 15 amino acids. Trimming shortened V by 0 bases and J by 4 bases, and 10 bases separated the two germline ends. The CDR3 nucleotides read TGTGCCAGCAGTTTATCATCAGGGTTTAATCAGCCCCAGCATTTT. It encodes CASSLSSGFNQPQHF.

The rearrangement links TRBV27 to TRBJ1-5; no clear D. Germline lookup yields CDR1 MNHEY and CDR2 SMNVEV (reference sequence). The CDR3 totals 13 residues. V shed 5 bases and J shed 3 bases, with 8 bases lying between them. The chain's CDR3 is CASSHSLNQPQHF. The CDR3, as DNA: TGTGCCAGCAGTCACAGCCTCAATCAGCCCCAGCATTTT.

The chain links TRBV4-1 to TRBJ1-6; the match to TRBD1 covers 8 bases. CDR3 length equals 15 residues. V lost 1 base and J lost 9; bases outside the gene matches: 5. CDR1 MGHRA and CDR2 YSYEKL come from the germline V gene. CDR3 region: CASSQAGQVGSPLHF. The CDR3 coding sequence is TGCGCCAGCAGCCAAGCGGGACAGGTCGGTTCACCCCTCCACTTT.

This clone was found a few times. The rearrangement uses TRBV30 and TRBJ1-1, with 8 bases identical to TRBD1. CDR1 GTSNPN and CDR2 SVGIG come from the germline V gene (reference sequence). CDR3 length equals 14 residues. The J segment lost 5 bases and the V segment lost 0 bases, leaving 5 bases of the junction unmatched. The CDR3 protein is CAWSVDRGWTEAFF. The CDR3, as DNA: TGTGCCTGGAGTGTTGACAGGGGATGGACTGAAGCTTTCTTT.

The CDR3 region is CASSPGLSNSPLHF. In DNA, the CDR3 is TGTGCCAGCTCACCGGGACTTTCAAATTCACCCCTCCACTTT. The V call is TRBV18, the J call TRBJ1-6; TRBD1 is a possible D gene (5 bases). Trimming shortened V by 3 bases and J by 7 bases, and 10 bases separated the two germline ends. Germline-derived CDR1 and CDR2 are KGHSH and LQKENI. The CDR3 is 14 residues long.

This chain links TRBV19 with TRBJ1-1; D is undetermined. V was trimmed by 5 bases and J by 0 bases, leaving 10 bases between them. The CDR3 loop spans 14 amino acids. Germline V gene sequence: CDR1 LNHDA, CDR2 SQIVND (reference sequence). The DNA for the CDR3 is TGTGCCAGTAGTCGGAAGGGAGTGAACACTGAAGCTTTCTTT. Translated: CASSRKGVNTEAFF.

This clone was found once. The chain's CDR3 is CASSAGLAEGYEQYF. The DNA of the CDR3 is TGTGCCAGCAGCGCGGGACTAGCGGAGGGTTACGAGCAGTACTTC. This chain joins TRBV11-2 and TRBJ2-7, with TRBD2 matching 11 bases. The length of the CDR3 is 15 residues. V was clipped by 5 bases and J by 4 bases; unmatched bases: 7. Germline CDR1 and CDR2: SGHAT and FQNNGV.

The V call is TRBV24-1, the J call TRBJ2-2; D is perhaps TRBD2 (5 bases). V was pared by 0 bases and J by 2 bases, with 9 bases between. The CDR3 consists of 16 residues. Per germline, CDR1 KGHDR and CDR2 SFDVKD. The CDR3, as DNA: TGTGCCACCAGTGATTTGAGCGGATCTAACACCGGGGAGCTGTTTTTT. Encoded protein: CATSDLSGSNTGELFF.

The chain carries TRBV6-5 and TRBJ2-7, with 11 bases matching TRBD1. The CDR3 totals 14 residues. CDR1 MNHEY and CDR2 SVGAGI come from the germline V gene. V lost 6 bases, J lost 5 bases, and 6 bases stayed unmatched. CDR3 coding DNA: TGTGCCAGCAGATGGACAGGGGGCGGAAACGAGCAGTACTTC. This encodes CASRWTGGGNEQYF.

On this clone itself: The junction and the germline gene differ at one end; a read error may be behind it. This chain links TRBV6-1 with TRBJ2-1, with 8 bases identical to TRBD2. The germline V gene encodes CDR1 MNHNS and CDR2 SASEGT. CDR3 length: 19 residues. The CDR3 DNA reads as TGTGCCAGCAGTGAGATGGGGGATGGGGCTAGCGGGTTGCTCAATGCGCAGTTCTTC. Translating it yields CASSEMGDGASGLLNAQFF.

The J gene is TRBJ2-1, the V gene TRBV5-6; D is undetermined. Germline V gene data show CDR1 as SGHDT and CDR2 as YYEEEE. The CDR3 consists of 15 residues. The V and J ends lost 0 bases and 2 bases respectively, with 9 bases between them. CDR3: CASSLAPGTYNEQFF. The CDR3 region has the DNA TGTGCCAGCAGCTTGGCGCCAGGAACCTACAATGAGCAGTTCTTC.

CDR3 protein: CASSLASRADTQYF. The DNA of the CDR3 is TGTGCCAGCAGCTTAGCATCGCGTGCAGATACGCAGTATTTT. The V call is TRBV7-2, the J call TRBJ2-3; D call uncertain. V gave up 0 bases and J gave up 4 bases, with 8 bases separating them. Per germline, CDR1 SGHTA and CDR2 FQGNSA. The CDR3 consists of 14 residues.

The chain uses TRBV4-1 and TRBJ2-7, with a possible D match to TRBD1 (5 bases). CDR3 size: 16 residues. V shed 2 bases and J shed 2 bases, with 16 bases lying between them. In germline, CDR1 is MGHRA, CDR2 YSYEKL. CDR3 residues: CASSQSPGQVTYEQYF. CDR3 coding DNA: TGCGCCAGCAGCCAATCCCCAGGGCAGGTTACCTACGAGCAGTACTTC.

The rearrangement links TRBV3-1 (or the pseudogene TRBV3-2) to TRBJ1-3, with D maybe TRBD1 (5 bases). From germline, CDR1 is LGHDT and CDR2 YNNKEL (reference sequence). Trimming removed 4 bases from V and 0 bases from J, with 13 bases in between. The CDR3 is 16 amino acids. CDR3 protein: CASSRGGRSSGNTIYF. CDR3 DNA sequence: TGTGCCAGCAGCCGCGGGGGAAGGTCCTCTGGAAACACCATATATTTT.

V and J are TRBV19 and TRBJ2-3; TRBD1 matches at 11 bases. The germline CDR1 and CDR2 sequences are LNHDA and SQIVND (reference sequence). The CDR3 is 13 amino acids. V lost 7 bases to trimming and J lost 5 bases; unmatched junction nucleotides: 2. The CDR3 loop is CASTGTGGDTQYF. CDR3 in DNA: TGTGCCAGTACCGGGACAGGGGGAGATACGCAGTATTTT.

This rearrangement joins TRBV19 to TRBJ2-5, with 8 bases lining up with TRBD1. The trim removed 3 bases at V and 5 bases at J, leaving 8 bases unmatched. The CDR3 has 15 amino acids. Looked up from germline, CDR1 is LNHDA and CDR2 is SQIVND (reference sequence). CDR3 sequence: CASSIGTGEWETQYF. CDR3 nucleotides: TGTGCCAGTAGTATTGGGACAGGAGAGTGGGAGACCCAGTACTTC.

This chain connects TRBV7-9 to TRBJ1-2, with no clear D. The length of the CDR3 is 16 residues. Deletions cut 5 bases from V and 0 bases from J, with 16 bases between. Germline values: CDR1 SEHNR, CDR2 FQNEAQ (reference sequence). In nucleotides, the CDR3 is TGTGCCAGCAGCCCACGACGCGGAAGAGCTAACTATGGCTACACCTTC. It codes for CASSPRRGRANYGYTF.

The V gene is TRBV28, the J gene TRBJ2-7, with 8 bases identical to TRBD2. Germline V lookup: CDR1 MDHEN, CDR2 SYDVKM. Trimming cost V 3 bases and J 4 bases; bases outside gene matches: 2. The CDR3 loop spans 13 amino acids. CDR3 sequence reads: CASSFLAGYEQYF. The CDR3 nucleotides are TGTGCCAGCAGTTTTTTAGCGGGGTACGAGCAGTACTTC.

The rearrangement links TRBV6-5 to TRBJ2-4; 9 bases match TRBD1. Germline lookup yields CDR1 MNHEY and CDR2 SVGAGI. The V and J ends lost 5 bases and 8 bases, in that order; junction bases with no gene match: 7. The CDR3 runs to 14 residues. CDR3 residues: CASSPQTGGDIQYF. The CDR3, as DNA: TGTGCCAGCAGTCCCCAGACAGGGGGGGACATTCAGTACTTC.

DNA for the CDR3: TGCGCCAGCAGCTTGAGTGGGAGATCGGCGGACGAGCAGTACTTC. Residues: CASSLSGRSADEQYF. The chain has TRBV5-1 and TRBJ2-7; D may be TRBD2 (5 bases). There are 15 residues in the CDR3. Trimming took 1 base from V and 5 from J, leaving 16 bases between them. Germline V CDR1 and CDR2: SGHRS, YFSETQ.

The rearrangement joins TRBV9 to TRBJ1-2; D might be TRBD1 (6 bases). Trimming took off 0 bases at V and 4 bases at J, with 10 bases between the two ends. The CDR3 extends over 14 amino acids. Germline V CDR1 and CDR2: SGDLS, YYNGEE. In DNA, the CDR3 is TGTGCCAGCAGCGTAGGGGGGCTCGGCTATGGCTACACCTTC. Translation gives CASSVGGLGYGYTF.

CDR3 sequence: CASSQGIADYYEQYF. As DNA, the CDR3 is TGTGCCAGCAGCCAAGGAATAGCGGACTATTACGAGCAGTACTTC. This chain connects TRBV14 to TRBJ2-7; a possible D gene is TRBD2 (6 bases). V lost 1 base and J 4 bases, leaving 14 bases between the germline ends. CDR1 is SGHDN and CDR2 is FVKESK in the germline V gene. The CDR3 is made up of 15 amino acids.